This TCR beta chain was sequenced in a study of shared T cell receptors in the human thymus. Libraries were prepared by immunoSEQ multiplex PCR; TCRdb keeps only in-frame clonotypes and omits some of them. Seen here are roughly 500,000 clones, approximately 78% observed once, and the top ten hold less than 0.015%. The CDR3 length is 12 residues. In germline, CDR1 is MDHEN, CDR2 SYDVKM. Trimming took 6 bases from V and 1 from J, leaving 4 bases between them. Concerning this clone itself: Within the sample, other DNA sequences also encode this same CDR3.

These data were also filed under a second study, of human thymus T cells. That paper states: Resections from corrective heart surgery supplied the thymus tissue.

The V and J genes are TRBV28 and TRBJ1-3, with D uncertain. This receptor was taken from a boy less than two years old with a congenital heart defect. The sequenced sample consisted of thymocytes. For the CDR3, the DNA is TGTGCCAGCAGCCTTTCTGGAAACACCATATATTTT. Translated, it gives CASSLSGNTIYF.